This T cell receptor beta chain was recorded in a study of neurological immune-mediated disorders. Over 170 million TCR-beta sequences, together covering 15-18 subjects, were produced by every individual sequencing run that was carried out. TCRdb reprocessed the 5' RACE reads with MiXCR, giving one entry per CDR3 protein. The data hold roughly 49,000 distinct CDR3 sequences, with over 10% observed a single time. CDR1 and CDR2 (germline): SGHTA, FQGNSA. CDR3 size: 13 residues. Trimming took 5 bases from V and 6 from J, leaving 11 bases between them. This clonotype was counted at least ten times. Time point defined: longitudinal time-point 2. For the unsorted libraries, 2 million PBMCs stored at -80 C served as input.

The specimen sequenced was PBMCs. The chain joins TRBV7-2 to TRBJ1-5, with no clear D. The TCR was taken from a male donor with HTLV-1-associated myelopathy (HAM/TSP). The CDR3 is CASSHEVGQPQHF. As DNA, the CDR3 is TGTGCCAGCAGCCACGAGGTCGGTCAGCCCCAGCATTTT. The whole variable domain, remainder taken from reference TRBV7-2 and TRBJ1-5, is GAGVSQSPSNKVTEKGKDVELRCDPISGHTALYWYRQSLGQGLEFLIYFQGNSAPDKSGLPSDRFSAERTGGSVSTLTIQRTQQEDSAVYLCASSHEVGQPQHFGDGTRLSIL.